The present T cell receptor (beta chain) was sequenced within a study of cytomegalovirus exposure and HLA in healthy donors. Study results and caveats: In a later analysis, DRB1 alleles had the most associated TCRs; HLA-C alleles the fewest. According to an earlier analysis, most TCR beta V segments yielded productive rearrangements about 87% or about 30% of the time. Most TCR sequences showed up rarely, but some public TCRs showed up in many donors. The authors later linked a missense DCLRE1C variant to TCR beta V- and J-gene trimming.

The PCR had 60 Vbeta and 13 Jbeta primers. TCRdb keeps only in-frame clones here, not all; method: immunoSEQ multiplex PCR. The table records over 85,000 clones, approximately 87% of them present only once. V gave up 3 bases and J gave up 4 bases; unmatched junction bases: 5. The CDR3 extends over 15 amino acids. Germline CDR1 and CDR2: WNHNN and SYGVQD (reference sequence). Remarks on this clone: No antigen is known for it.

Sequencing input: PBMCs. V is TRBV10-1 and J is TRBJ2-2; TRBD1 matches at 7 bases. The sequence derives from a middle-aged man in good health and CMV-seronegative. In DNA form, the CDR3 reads TGCGCCAGCAGTGATGGGACAGAGGTCACCGGGGAGCTGTTTTTT. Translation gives CASSDGTEVTGELFF.